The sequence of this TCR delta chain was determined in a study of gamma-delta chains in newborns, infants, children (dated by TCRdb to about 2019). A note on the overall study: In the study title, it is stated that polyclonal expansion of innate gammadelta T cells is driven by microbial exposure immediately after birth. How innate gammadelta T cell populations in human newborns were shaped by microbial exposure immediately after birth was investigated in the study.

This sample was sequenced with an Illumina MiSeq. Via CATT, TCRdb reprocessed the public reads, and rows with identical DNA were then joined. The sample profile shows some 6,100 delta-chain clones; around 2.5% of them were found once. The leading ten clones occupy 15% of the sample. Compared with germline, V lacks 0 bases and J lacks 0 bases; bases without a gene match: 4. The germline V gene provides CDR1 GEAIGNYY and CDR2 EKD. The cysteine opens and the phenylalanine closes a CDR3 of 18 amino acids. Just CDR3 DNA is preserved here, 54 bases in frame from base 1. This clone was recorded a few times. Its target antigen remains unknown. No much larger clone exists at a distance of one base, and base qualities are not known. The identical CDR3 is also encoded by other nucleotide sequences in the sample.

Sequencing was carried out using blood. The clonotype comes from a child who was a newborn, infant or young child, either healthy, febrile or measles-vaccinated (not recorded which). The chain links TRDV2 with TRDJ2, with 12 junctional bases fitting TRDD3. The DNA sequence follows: TGTGCCTGTGACACCGTACTGGGGGATACTACTTTGACAGCACAACTCTTCTTT. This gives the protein CACDTVLGDTTLTAQLFF.